Each of the 17 T cell receptor beta chains below was sequenced from the same sample in a study of T cell responses to AZD1222 COVID-19 vaccine (dated by TCRdb to 2020 to 2023). The protocol used for the library was the immunoSEQ multiplex PCR assay. Drawn from immuneACCESS, this table holds only the in-frame rearrangements with V and J called that TCRdb kept. Clones are partly lost; checked studies trace under half to an unresolved V gene and leave the rest unexplained. This sample gives 70,000 to 90,000 clones in total; more than 75% of them show up just once. The ten largest clones take up under 25% of the sample. The time point tag for this specimen amounts to: baseline before first vaccination. This specimen was peripheral blood, taken on day 0 of AZD1222 vaccination. Receptors were obtained from an adult in good health.

In its sample, this clone was seen once. The V gene is TRBV7-8, the J gene TRBJ2-5; D gene unclear. V lost 3 bases and J 5 bases, leaving 13 bases between the germline ends. CDR1 SGHVS and CDR2 FQNEAQ come from the germline V gene. This CDR3 has 14 amino acids. CDR3 DNA: TGTGCCAGCAGCTTGATGCGGATAGGGGAGACCCAGTACTTC. Protein: CASSLMRIGETQYF.

This clone has only a few counts. The chain has TRBV4-3 and TRBJ1-2; tentatively, D is TRBD1 (6 bases). Germline values: CDR1 LGHNA, CDR2 YSLEER. This CDR3 contains 14 residues. V was clipped by 4 bases and J by 4 bases, with 13 bases between them. CDR3 nucleotide sequence: TGCGCCAGCAGCCGCAAAGGGGGGGCCTATGGCTACACCTTC. It translates to CASSRKGGAYGYTF.

This chain uses TRBV15 with TRBJ1-4; D perhaps matches TRBD1 (5 bases). This CDR3 is built from 15 residues. Germline V CDR1 and CDR2: LNHNV, YYDKDF (reference sequence). Trimming cost V 4 bases and J 2 bases, with 11 bases left between them. The CDR3 loop reads CATSTRGATNEKLFF. The DNA for the CDR3 is TGTGCCACCAGCACCCGAGGGGCTACTAATGAAAAACTGTTTTTT.

V gene TRBV11-2 combines with J gene TRBJ1-3; the D is unclear. CDR3 length: 14 amino acids. The V and J ends lost 5 bases and 3 bases respectively, with 11 bases between them. CDR1 and CDR2 from the germline V gene are SGHAT and FQNNGV. CDR3 DNA: TGTGCCAGCAGCCCCCGGACGGGTGGAAACACCATATATTTT. Protein: CASSPRTGGNTIYF.

V and J are TRBV18 and TRBJ2-7; 8 bases are shared with TRBD1. The CDR3 sequence is 16 residues long. Trimming removed 4 bases from V and 4 bases from J; junction bases left unmatched: 12. Germline lookup yields CDR1 KGHSH and CDR2 LQKENI. Written as DNA, the CDR3 is TGTGCCAGCTCACACGCTTTCTCGGGACAGGTATACGAGCAGTACTTC. Translating gives CASSHAFSGQVYEQYF.

The chain recombines TRBV9 with TRBJ1-3; D is perhaps TRBD1 (6 bases). The CDR3 extends over 16 amino acids. Per germline, CDR1 SGDLS and CDR2 YYNGEE. Between the trimmed V and J ends, which lost 0 bases and 4 bases, there was a span of 14 bases. This CDR3 reads CASSVGTAPLGNTIYF. The CDR3 bases are TGTGCCAGCAGCGTAGGGACAGCCCCTCTGGGAAACACCATATATTTT.

J is TRBJ2-5 and V is TRBV5-1; possibly TRBD1 for D (5 bases). This CDR3 region has 16 residues. The V and J ends lost 4 bases and 1 base respectively, with 17 bases between them. The V gene's germline CDR1 is SGHRS and CDR2 YFSETQ. CDR3 DNA sequence: TGCGCCAGCAGCGTGACCTGGTTGCAGGGCCAAGAGACCCAGTACTTC. This translates into CASSVTWLQGQETQYF.

The V call is TRBV2, the J call TRBJ2-3; D gene ambiguous. Germline assignment: CDR1 SNHLY and CDR2 FYNNEI. This CDR3 is built from 14 residues. V lost 7 bases to trimming and J lost 1 base, with 12 bases between them. In DNA form, the CDR3 reads TGTGCCAGCACCTCATGGAGCGGCACAGATACGCAGTATTTT. Protein sequence: CASTSWSGTDTQYF.

The chain recombines TRBV12-2 with TRBJ1-6. TRBV12-2 is a recognized pseudogene. This CDR3 has 11 residues. CDR3 DNA: TGTGCAAGTCGCTTGGAGTCACCCCTCCACTTT. Its protein is CASRLESPLHF.

The V and J genes are TRBV10-3 and TRBJ2-5; D unclear. In germline, CDR1 is ENHRY, CDR2 SYGVKD. The CDR3 loop spans 12 amino acids. V lost 3 bases and J 1 base, leaving 3 bases between the germline ends. CDR3 nucleotide sequence: TGTGCCATCAGTGAATCCCAAGAGACCCAGTACTTC. Protein sequence: CAISESQETQYF.

The gene calls are TRBV5-1 and TRBJ2-5, with TRBD2 as a possible D gene (6 bases). The ends were cut back, 2 bases at V and 3 bases at J, with 11 bases in the middle. CDR1 and CDR2 from the germline V gene are SGHRS and YFSETQ. This CDR3 is 14 amino acids long. The CDR3 reads CASSLGGAEETQYF. CDR3 nucleotide sequence: TGCGCCAGCAGCTTAGGAGGGGCGGAAGAGACCCAGTACTTC.

This rearrangement joins TRBV6-5 to TRBJ2-3; possibly TRBD2 for D (6 bases). The CDR3 is made up of 13 amino acids. Trimming shortened V by 8 bases and J by 1 base, and 10 bases separated the two germline ends. Germline values: CDR1 MNHEY, CDR2 SVGAGI. Here the CDR3 reads CASLERGTDTQYF. DNA of the CDR3: TGTGCCAGCCTGGAGCGGGGCACAGATACGCAGTATTTT.

The V gene is TRBV28, the J gene TRBJ2-2, with 8 nucleotides matching TRBD1. Germline CDR1 is MDHEN and CDR2 is SYDVKM. V gave up 1 base and J gave up 1 base; unmatched junction bases: 2. The CDR3 is 16 residues long. The CDR3 nucleotides read TGTGCCAGCAGTTTATCAGGGGGCCGGAACACCGGGGAGCTGTTTTTT. It is translated as CASSLSGGRNTGELFF.

The V gene is TRBV7-2, the J gene TRBJ1-5; 9 bases agree with TRBD1. Looked up from germline, CDR1 is SGHTA and CDR2 is FQGNSA. The CDR3 loop spans 14 amino acids. Trimming cost V 4 bases and J 7 bases; bases outside gene matches: 5. The CDR3: CASSSWTGDQPQHF. The CDR3 DNA follows: TGTGCCAGCAGCTCCTGGACAGGGGACCAGCCCCAGCATTTT.

This clone came up a few times. The chain links TRBV3-1 (or the pseudogene TRBV3-2) to TRBJ2-7, with D perhaps TRBD2 (7 bases). The V gene's germline CDR1 is LGHDT and CDR2 YNNKEL (reference sequence). The V and J ends lost 3 bases and 5 bases respectively, with 11 bases between them. The CDR3 runs to 13 residues. The CDR3 loop reads CASSHRGGDEQYF. CDR3 bases: TGTGCCAGCAGCCACAGGGGAGGGGACGAGCAGTACTTC.

This clone has just a few counts. The rearrangement links TRBV2 to TRBJ1-5; D ambiguous. V gave up 4 bases and J gave up 0 bases, with 7 bases separating them. Per germline, CDR1 SNHLY and CDR2 FYNNEI. The CDR3 is 14 residues long. In nucleotides, the CDR3 is TGTGCCAGCAGTGTCCAGATTAGCAATCAGCCCCAGCATTTT. It specifies CASSVQISNQPQHF.

The V and J genes are TRBV2 and TRBJ2-1, with TRBD2 matching 7 bases. Losses at the gene ends were 4 bases for V and 8 bases for J; bases not matched to a gene: 8. This CDR3 contains 14 residues. CDR1 and CDR2 from the germline V gene are SNHLY and FYNNEI. The CDR3: CASSGGGSVDEQFF. The CDR3 nucleotides read TGTGCCAGCAGTGGTGGCGGGAGTGTCGATGAGCAGTTCTTC.